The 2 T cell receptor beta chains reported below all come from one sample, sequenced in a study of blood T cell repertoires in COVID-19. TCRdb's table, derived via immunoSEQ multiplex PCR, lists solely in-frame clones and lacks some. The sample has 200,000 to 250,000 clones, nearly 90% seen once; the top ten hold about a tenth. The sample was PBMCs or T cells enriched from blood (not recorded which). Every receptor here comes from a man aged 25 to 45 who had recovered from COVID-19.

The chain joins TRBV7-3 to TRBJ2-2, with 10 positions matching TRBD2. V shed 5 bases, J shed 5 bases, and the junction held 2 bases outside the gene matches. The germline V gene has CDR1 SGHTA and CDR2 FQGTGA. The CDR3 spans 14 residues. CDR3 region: CASSLGLATGELFF. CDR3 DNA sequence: TGTGCCAGCAGCCTGGGACTAGCGACCGGGGAGCTGTTTTTT.

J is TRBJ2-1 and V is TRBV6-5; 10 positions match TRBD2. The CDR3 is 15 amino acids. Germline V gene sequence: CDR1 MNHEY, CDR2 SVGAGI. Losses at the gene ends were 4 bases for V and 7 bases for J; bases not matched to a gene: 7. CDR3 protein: CASSSTSGIWNEQFF. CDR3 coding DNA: TGTGCCAGCAGTTCCACTAGCGGGATATGGAATGAGCAGTTCTTC.